The clone carrying this TCR beta chain was detected many times. Its antigen remains unidentified. In making TCR beta libraries, quantitative 5'-RACE with molecular barcodes was used. TCRdb passed the 5' RACE reads through MiXCR, listing each CDR3 protein once. The data show about 240,000 distinct CDR3 sequences, about 10% seen once. The data were obtained in a study of CD8 T cells in ankylosing spondylitis. Points from the study as a whole: Clones linked to disease, bearing a CD8+ phenotype, were relatively rare in peripheral blood. Reportedly, disease-linked clones are significantly enriched in ankylosing spondylitis patients' matched synovial fluid. Ankylosing spondylitis blood appeared to be characterized by a TCR beta motif of roughly eight highly homologous variants.

The sample consisted of blood, either unsorted or a sorted T cell fraction (not recorded which). The origin of this receptor is a male donor with ankylosing spondylitis or in good health (not recorded which).

CDR3 amino acids: CSIGKGNSGQLNTEAFF. For the CDR3, the DNA is TGCAGTATTGGGAAGGGAAATTCAGGACAATTGAACACTGAAGCTTTCTTT. The rearrangement joins TRBV20-1 to TRBJ1-1; weak D call: TRBD1 (5 bases). The CDR3 length is 17 residues. The V gene lost 8 bases and the J gene lost 0 bases, with 25 bases spanning the gap. In germline, CDR1 is DFQATT, CDR2 SNEGSKA (reference sequence).